One sample yielded the 22 T cell receptor beta chains listed below, sequenced in a study of T cells in Graves' hyperthyroidism and ophthalmopathy. TCR beta CDR3 region amplification was performed from RNA transcripts. HTBI primers were used for first-round RT-PCR of the TCR CDR3. TCRdb recomputed calls from the multiplex PCR reads with MiXCR, one row per CDR3 protein. The sample lists 200,000 to 250,000 distinct CDR3 sequences, approximately 20% seen once, with about 48% in the top ten. Sequencing input: blood. Every receptor here comes from a middle-aged man with Graves' hyperthyroidism.

The table lists this clonotype with many counts. The chain is built from TRBV5-1 and TRBJ2-7, with a possible D match to TRBD2 (7 bases). The CDR3 is made up of 14 amino acids. CDR1 is SGHRS, CDR2 YFSETQ, per germline. V was trimmed by 5 bases and J by 0 bases, leaving 12 bases between them. Here the CDR3 reads CASRGGASSYEQYF. The CDR3 DNA reads as TGCGCCAGCAGGGGGGGGGCTTCCTCCTACGAGCAGTACTTC.

This clonotype was observed at least ten times. This sequence joins TRBV24-1 and TRBJ2-3; perhaps TRBD1 as D (6 bases). The CDR3 loop spans 16 amino acids. Germline CDR1 and CDR2: KGHDR and SFDVKD. Trimming took 8 bases from V and 0 from J, leaving 17 bases between them. CDR3 sequence reads: CATMEASGQSTDTQYF. In DNA form, the CDR3 reads TGTGCCACCATGGAGGCGAGTGGACAGAGCACAGATACGCAGTATTTT.

This clonotype was detected ten times or more. The rearrangement links TRBV6-2 or TRBV6-3 to TRBJ2-3; 9 bases line up with TRBD1. J was trimmed by 5 bases and V by 7 bases; bases with no gene match: 4. Per the germline V gene, CDR1 is MNHEY and CDR2 is SVGEGT. The CDR3 loop spans 13 amino acids. The CDR3 region has the DNA TGTGCCAGCATGGGACAGGGCGTAGATACGCAGTATTTT. Its protein is CASMGQGVDTQYF.

As concerns this clonotype: This may be a read error: a much more frequent sequence differs by one nucleotide. The chain links TRBV5-1 to TRBJ1-4, with TRBD1 matching 7 bases. The CDR3 runs 14 residues. J gave up 8 bases and V 6 bases, and 10 bases lay outside the gene matches. CDR1 is SGHRS and CDR2 is YFSETQ in the germline V gene. CDR3 nucleotides: TGCGCCAGCATCTTACAAGGGGGCGCCGAAAAACTGTTTTTT. Translation gives CASILQGGAEKLFF. The full variable domain, in which reference TRBV5-1 and TRBJ1-4 provide the parts outside the CDR3, is KAGVTQTPRYLIKTRGQQVTLSCSPISGHRSVSWYQQTPGQGLQFLFEYFSETQRNKGNFPGRFSGRQFSNSRSEMNVSTLELGDSALYLCASILQGGAEKLFFGSGTQLSVL.

This clonotype has ten or more counts. The V and J genes are TRBV11-2 and TRBJ2-1; D possibly corresponds to TRBD2 (6 bases). The germline V gene has CDR1 SGHAT and CDR2 FQNNGV. The CDR3 has 16 amino acids. V lost 4 bases to trimming and J lost 0 bases, with 13 bases between them. CDR3 sequence (DNA): TGTGCCAGCAGCTCTCGACTGACTAGCTCCTACAATGAGCAGTTCTTC. Protein sequence: CASSSRLTSSYNEQFF.

In its sample, this clonotype was seen a few times. This may come from a read error, since a much larger clone is one base off. The CDR3 reads CASSWGPTSHEQYF. The CDR3 DNA is TGTGCCAGCAGCTGGGGACCGACCTCCCACGAGCAGTACTTC. The chain couples TRBV11-3 to TRBJ2-7, with D possibly being TRBD1 or TRBD2 (5 bases each). This CDR3 contains 14 residues. CDR1 and CDR2 from the germline V gene are SGHNT and YENEEA.

V gene TRBV30 combines with J gene TRBJ2-3; TRBD1 matches at 10 bases. CDR3 size: 13 residues. Germline CDR1 reads GTSNPN; CDR2 reads SVGIG (reference sequence). V trimming: 8 bases; J trimming: 5 bases; junction bases outside the gene matches: 7. In nucleotides, the CDR3 is TGTGCCAGGGGACAGGGGTTTGGAGATACGCAGTATTTT. Translating it yields CARGQGFGDTQYF.

This clonotype occurred a few times. The rearrangement links TRBV7-9 to TRBJ2-5; no firm D call. Trimming removed 5 bases at V and 2 bases at J, with 12 bases between. Germline CDR1 reads SEHNR; CDR2 reads FQNEAQ (reference sequence). The CDR3 runs 14 residues. The CDR3: CASSPEGLQETQYF. CDR3 sequence (DNA): TGTGCCAGCAGCCCCGAAGGGCTACAAGAGACCCAGTACTTC.

With regard to this clonotype: At one end, the junction sequence differs from germline, possibly due to a read error. The CDR3 DNA follows: TGCACCAGCCACCCCGGGACAGAGAACACCGGGGAGCTGTTTTTT. Protein: CTSHPGTENTGELFF. J is TRBJ2-2 and V is TRBV5-1; 7 bases are a match to TRBD1. The CDR3 has 15 amino acids. Germline V gene sequence: CDR1 SGHRS, CDR2 YFSETQ.

This chain uses TRBV6-1 with TRBJ2-2; 8 bases agree with TRBD2. V gave up 2 bases and J gave up 5 bases; unmatched junction bases: 10. The CDR3 runs to 17 residues. Germline V gene lookup returns CDR1 MNHNS and CDR2 SASEGT. The CDR3 protein is CASSERAGAGRTGELFF. CDR3 coding DNA: TGTGCCAGCAGTGAAAGAGCGGGGGCGGGGAGGACCGGGGAGCTGTTTTTT.

This clonotype was recorded at least ten times. J is TRBJ2-1 and V is TRBV7-9; TRBD2 matches 14 bases. Losses at the gene ends were 2 bases for V and 7 bases for J; bases not matched to a gene: 10. CDR3 size: 18 residues. Per the germline V gene, CDR1 is SEHNR and CDR2 is FQNEAQ (reference sequence). The CDR3 sequence: CASSLPYRLAGGRNEQFF. DNA for the CDR3: TGTGCCAGCAGCTTACCCTACCGACTAGCGGGGGGGAGAAATGAGCAGTTCTTC.

This sequence joins TRBV18 and TRBJ1-6; TRBD1 matches 10 bases. CDR1 KGHSH and CDR2 LQKENI come from the germline V gene. The CDR3 covers 16 residues. The V and J ends lost 3 bases and 10 bases, in that order; junction bases with no gene match: 9. The CDR3 DNA follows: TGTGCCAGCTCACCCATCCCGGGACAGGGGAAATCACCCCTCCACTTT. It is translated as CASSPIPGQGKSPLHF.

This clonotype was observed many times. This chain uses TRBV5-1 with TRBJ1-6; the D is unclear. This CDR3 contains 13 residues. Germline V gene sequence: CDR1 SGHRS, CDR2 YFSETQ. Trimming cost V 7 bases and J 6 bases, with 11 bases left between them. The CDR3, as DNA: TGCGCCAGCTCAACCTTGGGTAATTCACCCCTCCACTTT. Protein: CASSTLGNSPLHF.

Many counts were recorded for this clonotype. This chain uses TRBV28 with TRBJ1-1; no firm D call. Germline lookup yields CDR1 MDHEN and CDR2 SYDVKM. Trimming removed 4 bases at V and 4 bases at J, with 13 bases between. The CDR3 is 14 residues long. CDR3: CASSSGWEGTEAFF. CDR3 DNA: TGTGCCAGCAGTTCTGGCTGGGAGGGCACTGAAGCTTTCTTT.

This clonotype appeared many times. V is TRBV2 and J is TRBJ2-1; perhaps D is TRBD1 or TRBD2 (5 bases each). The germline CDR1 and CDR2 sequences are SNHLY and FYNNEI. This CDR3 region has 15 residues. The ends were cut back, 0 bases at V and 8 bases at J, with 14 bases in the middle. The CDR3 loop is CASSEAYRPGDEQFF. CDR3 DNA sequence: TGTGCCAGCAGTGAAGCGTACAGGCCCGGGGATGAGCAGTTCTTC.

About this clonotype itself: This may arise from a read error, as a much more abundant clone is one base away. In this CDR3 the conserved last residue, phenylalanine or tryptophan, is missing, so a read error is likely. The J gene is TRBJ2-3, the V gene TRBV6-5; no reliable D call. V dropped 0 bases and J dropped 0 bases, with 13 bases sitting between them. Germline assignment: CDR1 MNHEY and CDR2 SVGAGI. This CDR3 has 17 residues. DNA for the CDR3: TGTGCCAGCAGTTACTCGACGGCAGTTGGGAGCACAGATACGCAGTATCTT. This sequence encodes CASSYSTAVGSTDTQYL.

In this sample, this clonotype turned up many times. The chain recombines TRBV2 with TRBJ1-3; D not certain. Germline V gives CDR1 SNHLY, CDR2 FYNNEI. V shed 3 bases and J shed 0 bases, with 3 bases lying between them. There are 13 residues in the CDR3. The CDR3 coding sequence is TGTGCCAGCAGTGACACCTCTGGAAACACCATATATTTT. It codes for CASSDTSGNTIYF. The full variable domain, with the rest looked up from reference TRBV2 and TRBJ1-3, is EPEVTQTPSHQVTQMGQEVILRCVPISNHLYFYWYRQILGQKVEFLVSFYNNEISEKSEIFDDQFSVERPDGSNFTLKIRSTKLEDSAMYFCASSDTSGNTIYFGEGSWLTVV.

This clonotype was observed a single time. The J gene is TRBJ2-3, the V gene TRBV29-1; D possibly corresponds to TRBD2 (6 bases). This CDR3 region has 14 residues. V was clipped by 4 bases and J by 0 bases, with 11 bases between them. CDR1 is SQVTM, CDR2 ANQGSEA, per germline. The CDR3 region is CSVGRAGSTDTQYF. The DNA of the CDR3 is TGCAGCGTTGGTAGGGCGGGAAGCACAGATACGCAGTATTTT.

This clonotype was seen repeatedly, ten times or more. This chain joins TRBV12-3 or TRBV12-4 and TRBJ2-3, with D perhaps being TRBD1 or TRBD2 (6 bases each). There are 15 residues in the CDR3. Deletions cut 7 bases from V and 0 bases from J, with 14 bases between. The chain's CDR3 is CASKSTGASTDTQYF. The CDR3 DNA sequence: TGTGCCAGCAAGTCCACGGGGGCTAGCACAGATACGCAGTATTTT.

CDR3 in DNA: TGTGCCAGCAGCCCTACTACCCCTAGCGGGGGGGCGGGCACAGATACGCAGTATTTT. It is translated as CASSPTTPSGGAGTDTQYF. The chain carries TRBV7-9 and TRBJ2-3; 12 bases line up with TRBD2. Germline V gene data show CDR1 as SEHNR and CDR2 as FQNEAQ (reference sequence). The CDR3 has 19 residues. J gave up 1 base and V 5 bases, and 13 bases lay outside the gene matches.

This clonotype was detected many times. The rearrangement links TRBV13 to TRBJ2-3, with 11 bases matching TRBD2. The CDR3 sequence is 19 residues long. The germline V gene encodes CDR1 PRHDT and CDR2 FYEKMQ (reference sequence). Trimming removed 0 bases from V and 2 bases from J; junction bases left unmatched: 10. The CDR3 here is CASSLGSSGGPPFTDTQYF. CDR3 nucleotide sequence: TGTGCCAGCAGCTTAGGCTCTAGCGGGGGGCCCCCCTTCACAGATACGCAGTATTTT.

In its sample, this clonotype was seen a few times. The chain uses TRBV6-1 and TRBJ2-7; TRBD1 aligns across 9 bases. This CDR3 region has 13 residues. Germline CDR1 reads MNHNS; CDR2 reads SASEGT. J gave up 4 bases and V 4 bases, and 2 bases lay outside the gene matches. The CDR3 is CASSATGGYEQYF. The CDR3 nucleotides are TGTGCCAGCAGTGCGACAGGGGGATACGAGCAGTACTTC.